Listed here are 5 T cell receptor beta chains from one sample, sequenced in a study of blood T cell repertoires in COVID-19. Method: immunoSEQ multiplex PCR; TCRdb's copy keeps in-frame clones and lacks some. The data contain about 410,000 clones, 86% of them singletons. Sample: peripheral blood. The receptors stem from a woman between 25 and 40 years old with active or convalescent COVID-19.

V gene TRBV18 combines with J gene TRBJ1-6; D may be TRBD1 (6 bases). The CDR3 loop spans 13 amino acids. Trimming shortened V by 3 bases and J by 11 bases, and 11 bases separated the two germline ends. Germline V gene lookup returns CDR1 KGHSH and CDR2 LQKENI. The DNA of the CDR3 is TGTGCCAGCTCACCCCTCGGGGGGCCACCCCTCCACTTT. Translation gives CASSPLGGPPLHF.

The chain recombines TRBV7-9 with TRBJ1-1; a possible D gene is TRBD1 (6 bases). The CDR3 extends over 16 amino acids. The ends were cut back, 1 base at V and 2 bases at J, with 14 bases in the middle. Per the germline V gene, CDR1 is SEHNR and CDR2 is FQNEAQ (reference sequence). The CDR3 protein is CASSLGGTLRNTEAFF. The CDR3 DNA reads TGTGCCAGCAGCTTAGGGGGGACACTTCGTAACACTGAAGCTTTCTTT.

The chain recombines TRBV12-2 with TRBJ1-1; the table's TRBD1 call for D was not verified on the DNA. TRBV12-2 represents a pseudogene. The CDR3 spans 15 residues. CDR3 sequence: CASRLSGTEDTEAFF. The CDR3 DNA reads TGTGCAAGTCGCCTATCCGGGACAGAGGACACTGAAGCTTTCTTT.

The chain recombines TRBV15 with TRBJ2-2; 10 bases match TRBD2. The CDR3 loop spans 15 amino acids. Germline assignment: CDR1 LNHNV and CDR2 YYDKDF (reference sequence). J was trimmed by 5 bases and V by 4 bases; bases with no gene match: 4. CDR3 sequence reads: CATSTSGSITGELFF. CDR3 coding DNA: TGTGCCACCAGCACTAGCGGGAGTATAACCGGGGAGCTGTTTTTT.

The chain links TRBV5-8 to TRBJ2-7, with 8 bases identical to TRBD2. CDR1 is SGHTS, CDR2 YDEGEE, per germline. V gave up 4 bases and J gave up 2 bases; unmatched junction bases: 5. The CDR3 runs 14 residues. CDR3: CASSLSGGAYEQYF. The CDR3, as DNA: TGTGCCAGCAGCCTCAGCGGGGGTGCCTACGAGCAGTACTTC. The variable domain in full, with the rest retrieved from reference TRBV5-8 and TRBJ2-7, is EAGVTQSPTHLIKTRGQQATLRCSPISGHTSVYWYQQALGLGLQFLLWYDEGEERNRGNFPPRFSGRQFPNYSSELNVNALELEDSALYLCASSLSGGAYEQYFGPGTRLTVT.